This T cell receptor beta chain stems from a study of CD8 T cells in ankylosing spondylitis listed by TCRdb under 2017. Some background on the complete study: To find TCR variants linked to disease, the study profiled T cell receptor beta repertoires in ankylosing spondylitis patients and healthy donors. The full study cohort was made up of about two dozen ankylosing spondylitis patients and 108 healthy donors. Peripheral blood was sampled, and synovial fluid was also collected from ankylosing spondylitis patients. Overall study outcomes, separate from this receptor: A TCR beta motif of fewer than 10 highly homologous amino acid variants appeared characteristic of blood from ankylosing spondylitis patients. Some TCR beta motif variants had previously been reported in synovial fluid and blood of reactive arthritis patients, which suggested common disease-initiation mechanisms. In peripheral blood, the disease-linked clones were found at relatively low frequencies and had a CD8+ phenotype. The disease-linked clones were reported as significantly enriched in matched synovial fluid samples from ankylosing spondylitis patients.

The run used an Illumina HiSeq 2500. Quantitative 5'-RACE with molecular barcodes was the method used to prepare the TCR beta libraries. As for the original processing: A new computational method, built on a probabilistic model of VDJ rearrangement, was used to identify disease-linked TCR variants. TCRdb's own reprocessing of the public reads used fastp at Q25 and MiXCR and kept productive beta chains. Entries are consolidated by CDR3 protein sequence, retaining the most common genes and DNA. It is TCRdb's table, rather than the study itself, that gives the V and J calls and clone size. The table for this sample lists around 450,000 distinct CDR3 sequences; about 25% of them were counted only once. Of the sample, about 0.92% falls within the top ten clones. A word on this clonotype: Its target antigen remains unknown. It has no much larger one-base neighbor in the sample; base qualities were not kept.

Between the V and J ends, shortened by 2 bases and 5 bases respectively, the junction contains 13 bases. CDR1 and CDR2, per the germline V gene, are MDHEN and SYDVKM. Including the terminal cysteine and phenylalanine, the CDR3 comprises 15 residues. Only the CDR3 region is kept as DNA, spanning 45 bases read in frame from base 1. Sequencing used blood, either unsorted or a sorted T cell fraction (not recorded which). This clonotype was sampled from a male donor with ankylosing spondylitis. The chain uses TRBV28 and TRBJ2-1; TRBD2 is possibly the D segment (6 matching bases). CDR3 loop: CASSLPRGFDNEQFF. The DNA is TGTGCCAGCAGTTTACCTCGGGGGTTCGACAATGAGCAGTTCTTC.